The source of this T cell receptor (beta chain) is a study of OX40 agonist ivuxolimab in advanced cancers. Study summary: Dose-escalation patients' cancers were hepatocellular carcinoma, melanoma, renal cell or head and neck cancer. Study-wide results and limits: Among T cells, CD8+ cells averaged more expanded clones than CD4+ cells. At doses 0.1 to 3.0 mg/kg, CD4+ and CD8+ clones expanded.

Germline-derived CDR1 and CDR2 are SGHTA and FQGNSA. Trimming pared 5 bases from V and 7 bases from J, leaving 15 bases between. The CDR3 extends over 13 amino acids. Repertoires were generated with immunoSEQ multiplex PCR, while TCRdb's copy carries only in-frame clones and drops some. The sample holds more than 60,000 clones, about four fifths seen once. With respect to this clone: Its antigen is not identified.

The TCR sequence derives from an adult with an advanced solid tumor such as melanoma, head and neck, liver or kidney cancer. The chain employs TRBV7-2 and TRBJ2-7, with D maybe TRBD2 (6 bases). The sequencing here drew on CD4+ or CD8+ T cells sorted from blood, taken in a trial of the OX40 agonist ivuxolimab. CDR3 coding DNA: TGTGCCAGCAGCCCGACTAGTAGTTGGGAGCAGTACTTC. This gives the protein CASSPTSSWEQYF.